These T cell receptor beta chains were read from a single sample in a study of cytomegalovirus exposure and HLA in healthy donors. The protocol was immunoSEQ multiplex PCR, while the TCRdb copy is restricted to in-frame clones and leaves out a portion. The sample holds under 200,000 clones, roughly 13% seen once. Material: PBMCs. The origin of the receptors is a man aged 50 to 60 in good health and CMV-seropositive. Both conserved end residues are trimmed from each CDR3. Each record gives: V gene, CDR3 length, J gene, CDR3 protein.

TRBV9,17,TRBJ2-2,ASSVAGTSGGLNTGELF
TRBV7-2,15,TRBJ1-5,ASSLAGTGGSNQPQH
TRBV7-9,12,TRBJ1-2,ASSQGPGGLGYT
TRBV28,14,TRBJ1-6,ASSAEGVSYNSPLH
TRBV5-1,14,TRBJ2-1,ASSLGLPSSYNEQF
TRBV7-2,9,TRBJ1-5,ASSSGRQQH
TRBV7-9,12,TRBJ1-4,ASSLGQSNEKLF
TRBV11-2,12,TRBJ2-5,ASSLQGSKETQY
TRBV19,15,TRBJ1-2,ASSIHLKGGADYGYT
TRBV27,12,TRBJ2-3,ASSLGWEVDTQY
TRBV2,13,TRBJ2-2,ASSRTGANTGELF
TRBV7-6,12,TRBJ2-7,ASSSDIYSYEQY
TRBV7-2,10,TRBJ1-2,ASSPQSVADT
TRBV19,13,TRBJ2-2,ASSIVGQGTGELF
TRBV15,14,TRBJ2-1,ATSRDRGSSYNEQF
TRBV2,12,TRBJ1-1,ASSTRDRVTRAF
TRBV19,13,TRBJ2-1,ASSMSGSLGNEQF
TRBV6-1,12,TRBJ1-1,ASSAPDRGTEAF
TRBV19,13,TRBJ2-6,ASSPQGEGANVLT
TRBV14,15,TRBJ1-1,ASSQDWDRYMNTEAF
TRBV11-1,13,TRBJ1-1,ASSLDQGRDTEAF
TRBV19,11,TRBJ1-3,ASSPGSGNTIY
TRBV10-1,12,TRBJ1-3,ASPIQGSGNTIY
TRBV5-4,14,TRBJ1-1,ASSFTPYRVNTEAF
TRBV5-1,12,TRBJ1-6,ASSRGTGYSPLH
TRBV27,12,TRBJ1-2,ASTPGTGEGGYT
TRBV7-2,15,TRBJ2-5,ASSLAGLAGGQETQY
TRBV7-2,12,TRBJ1-3,ASSLVQGRNTIY
TRBV11-3,14,TRBJ1-5,ASSSTRRLSNQPQH
TRBV14,13,TRBJ1-2,ASSQTGVKDYGYT
TRBV27,12,TRBJ1-1,ASSQPGRNTEAF
TRBV19,12,TRBJ1-5,ASSIQGAGQPQH
TRBV6-6,12,TRBJ2-3,ASSRTRGSDTQY
TRBV18,11,TRBJ2-3,ASSGQLTDTQY
TRBV6-5,14,TRBJ2-7,ASSYGTSGPPYEQY